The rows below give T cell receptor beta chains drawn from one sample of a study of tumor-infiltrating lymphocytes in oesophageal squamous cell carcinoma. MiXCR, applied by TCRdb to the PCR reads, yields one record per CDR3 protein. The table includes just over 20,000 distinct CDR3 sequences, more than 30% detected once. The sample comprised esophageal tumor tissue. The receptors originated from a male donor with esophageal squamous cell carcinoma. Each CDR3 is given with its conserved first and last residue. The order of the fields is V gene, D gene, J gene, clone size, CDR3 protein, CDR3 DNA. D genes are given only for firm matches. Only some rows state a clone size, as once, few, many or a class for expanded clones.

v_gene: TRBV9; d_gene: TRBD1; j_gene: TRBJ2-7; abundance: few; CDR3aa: CASSAQGGTGDEQYF; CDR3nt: TGTGCCAGCAGCGCTCAAGGGGGGACAGGGGACGAGCAGTACTTC
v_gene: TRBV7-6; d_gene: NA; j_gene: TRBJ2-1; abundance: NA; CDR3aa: CASGTRAPRDNEQFF; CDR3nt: TGTGCCAGCGGAACGAGAGCACCCCGGGACAATGAGCAGTTCTTC
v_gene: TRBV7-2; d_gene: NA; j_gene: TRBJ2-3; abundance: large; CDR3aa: CASSPLGRTDTQYF; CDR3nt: TGTGCCAGCAGCCCCTTGGGACGCACAGATACGCAGTATTTT
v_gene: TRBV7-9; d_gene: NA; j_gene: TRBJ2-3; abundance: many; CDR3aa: CASSSSRLDTQYF; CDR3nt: TGTGCCAGCAGCTCCAGCCGCCTAGATACGCAGTATTTT
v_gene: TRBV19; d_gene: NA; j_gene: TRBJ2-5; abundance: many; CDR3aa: CASSINGQGETQYF; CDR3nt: TGTGCCAGTAGTATTAATGGGCAGGGGGAGACCCAGTACTTC
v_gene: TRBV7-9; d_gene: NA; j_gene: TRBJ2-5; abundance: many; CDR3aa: CASSPRAGETQYF; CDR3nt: TGTGCCAGCAGCCCGAGGGCGGGGGAGACCCAGTACTTC
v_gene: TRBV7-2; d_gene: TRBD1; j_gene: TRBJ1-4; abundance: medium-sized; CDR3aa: CASSLQGGLNEKLFF; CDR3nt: TGTGCCAGCAGCTTACAGGGGGGGTTGAATGAAAAACTGTTTTTT
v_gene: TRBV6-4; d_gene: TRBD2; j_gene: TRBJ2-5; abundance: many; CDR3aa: CASSETSGEQETQYF; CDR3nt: TGTGCCAGCAGTGAAACTAGCGGGGAACAAGAGACCCAGTACTTC
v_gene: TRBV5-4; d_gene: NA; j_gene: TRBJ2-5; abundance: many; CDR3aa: CASSLPLEQYF; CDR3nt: TGTGCCAGCAGCTTGCCTCTTGAGCAGTACTTC
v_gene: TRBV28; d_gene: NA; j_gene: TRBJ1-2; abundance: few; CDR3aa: CASSIPDWGEVNYGYTF; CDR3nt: TGTGCCAGCAGTATCCCTGATTGGGGGGAAGTAAACTATGGCTACACCTTC
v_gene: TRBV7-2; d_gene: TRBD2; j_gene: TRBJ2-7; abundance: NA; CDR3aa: CASSSYLTSGRIYEQYF; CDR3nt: TGTGCCAGCAGCTCCTACTTGACTAGCGGGAGGATTTACGAGCAGTACTTC
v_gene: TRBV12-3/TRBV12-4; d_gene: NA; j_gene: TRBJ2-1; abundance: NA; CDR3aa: CASRASANEQFF; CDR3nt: TGTGCCAGCAGGGCTAGCGCCAATGAGCAGTTCTTC
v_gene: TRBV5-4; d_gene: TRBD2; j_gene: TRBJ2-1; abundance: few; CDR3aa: CASSLGALAGYEQFF; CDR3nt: TGCGCCAGCAGCTTGGGGGCCCTAGCGGGATACGAGCAGTTCTTC
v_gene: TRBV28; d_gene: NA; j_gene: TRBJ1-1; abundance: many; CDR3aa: CASTGDRLKNTEAFF; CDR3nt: TGTGCCAGCACTGGAGACCGGTTAAAGAACACTGAAGCTTTCTTT
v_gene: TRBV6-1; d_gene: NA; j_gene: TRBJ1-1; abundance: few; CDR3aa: CASSAGVDTEAFF; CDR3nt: TGTGCCAGCAGTGCGGGGGTTGATACTGAAGCTTTCTTT
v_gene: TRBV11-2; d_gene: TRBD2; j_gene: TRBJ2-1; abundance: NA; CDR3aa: CASSFDGLAGGGMSYNEQFF; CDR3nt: TGTGCCAGCAGCTTCGATGGACTAGCGGGAGGGGGGATGTCCTACAATGAGCAGTTCTTC
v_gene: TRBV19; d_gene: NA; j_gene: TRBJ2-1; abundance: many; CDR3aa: CASKVALSFTHDEQFF; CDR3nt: TGTGCCAGTAAGGTTGCGCTTAGTTTCACACACGATGAGCAGTTCTTC
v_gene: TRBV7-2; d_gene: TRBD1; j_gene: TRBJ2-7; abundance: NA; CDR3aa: CASSSNRGLGNEQYF; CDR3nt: TGTGCCAGCAGCTCAAACAGGGGGCTGGGCAATGAGCAGTACTTC
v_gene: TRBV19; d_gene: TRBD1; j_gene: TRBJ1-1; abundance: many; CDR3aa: CASSSRQGVESETEAFF; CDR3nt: TGTGCCAGTAGTTCCCGACAGGGCGTTGAATCGGAGACTGAAGCTTTCTTT
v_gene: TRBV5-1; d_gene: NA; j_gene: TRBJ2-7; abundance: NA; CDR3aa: CASSLGHGGAEAFF; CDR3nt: TGCGCCAGCAGCCTGGGACACGGGGGCGCTGAAGCTTTCTTC
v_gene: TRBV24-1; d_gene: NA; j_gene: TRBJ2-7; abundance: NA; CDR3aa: CATSVDEPSLEQYF; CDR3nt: TGTGCCACCAGTGTGGACGAACCATCTCTTGAGCAGTACTTC
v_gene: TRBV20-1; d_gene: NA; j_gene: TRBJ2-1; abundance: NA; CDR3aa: CSASWQKESYNEQFF; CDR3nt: TGCAGTGCTAGCTGGCAGAAAGAGTCCTACAATGAGCAGTTCTTC
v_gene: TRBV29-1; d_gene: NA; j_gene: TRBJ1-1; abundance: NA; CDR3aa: CSVEDLHGGNTEAFF; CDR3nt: TGCAGCGTTGAAGATCTTCATGGGGGGAACACTGAAGCTTTCTTT
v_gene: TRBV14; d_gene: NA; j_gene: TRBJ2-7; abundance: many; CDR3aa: CASSDRGIRPLYEQYF; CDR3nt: TGTGCCAGCAGCGATCGCGGTATTCGTCCTCTTTACGAGCAGTACTTC
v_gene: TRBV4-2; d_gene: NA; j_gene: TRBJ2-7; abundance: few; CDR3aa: CASSQGEEGSYEQYF; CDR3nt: TGTGCCAGCAGCCAAGGGGAGGAGGGGTCCTACGAGCAGTACTTC
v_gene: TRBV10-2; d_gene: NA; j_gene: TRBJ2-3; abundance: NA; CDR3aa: CASSERAGESSDTQYF; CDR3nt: TGCGCCAGCAGTGAAAGAGCAGGGGAGTCCTCGGATACGCAGTATTTT
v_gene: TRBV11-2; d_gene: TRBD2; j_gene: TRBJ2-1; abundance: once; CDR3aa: CASSARLAGNYNEQFF; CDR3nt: TGTGCCAGCAGCGCACGACTAGCGGGGAACTACAATGAGCAGTTCTTC
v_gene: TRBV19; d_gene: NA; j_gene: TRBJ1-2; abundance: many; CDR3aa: CASSSLTMDYGYTF; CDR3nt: TGTGCCAGTAGCTCCCTAACCATGGACTATGGCTACACCTTC
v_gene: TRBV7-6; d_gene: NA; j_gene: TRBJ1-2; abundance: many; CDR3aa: CASSIEQGHYGYTF; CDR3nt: TGTGCTAGCAGCATTGAACAGGGCCACTATGGCTACACCTTC
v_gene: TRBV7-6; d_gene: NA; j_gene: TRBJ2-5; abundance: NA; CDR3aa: CASSLGGPKGETQYF; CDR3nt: TGTGCCAGCAGCTTAGGAGGACCAAAGGGGGAGACCCAGTACTTC
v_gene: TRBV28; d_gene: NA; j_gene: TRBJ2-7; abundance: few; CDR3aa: CASIGREAAADEQYF; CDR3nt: TGTGCCAGCATTGGCAGGGAGGCTGCTGCAGACGAGCAGTACTTC
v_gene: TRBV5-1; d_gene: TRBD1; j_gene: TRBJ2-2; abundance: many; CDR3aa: CASSLSTGPTGELFF; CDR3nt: TGCGCCAGCAGCTTGTCGACAGGGCCCACCGGGGAGCTGTTTTTT
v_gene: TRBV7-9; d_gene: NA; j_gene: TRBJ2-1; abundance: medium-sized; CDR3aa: CASSPVGAEQFF; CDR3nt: TGTGCCAGCAGCCCTGTGGGAGCGGAGCAGTTCTTC
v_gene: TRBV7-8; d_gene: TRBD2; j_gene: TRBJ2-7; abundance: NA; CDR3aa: CASSGGTSGRTYEQYF; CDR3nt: TGTGCCAGCAGCGGCGGGACTAGCGGGAGGACCTACGAGCAGTACTTC
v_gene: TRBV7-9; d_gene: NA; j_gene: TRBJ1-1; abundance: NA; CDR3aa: CASSLRTEAFF; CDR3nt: TGTGCCAGCAGCTTGCGAACTGAAGCTTTCTTT